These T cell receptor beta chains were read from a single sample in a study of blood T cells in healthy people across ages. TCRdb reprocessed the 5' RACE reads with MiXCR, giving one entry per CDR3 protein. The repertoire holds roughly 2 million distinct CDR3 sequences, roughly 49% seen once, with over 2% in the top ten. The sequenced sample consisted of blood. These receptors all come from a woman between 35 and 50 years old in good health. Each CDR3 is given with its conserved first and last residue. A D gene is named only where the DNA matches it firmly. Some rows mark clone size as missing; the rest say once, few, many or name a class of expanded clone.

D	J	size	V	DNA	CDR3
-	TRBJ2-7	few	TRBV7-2	TGTGCCAGCACCCAAGGACAGACGGTATACGAGCAGTACTTC	CASTQGQTVYEQYF
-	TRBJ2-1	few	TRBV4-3	TGCGCCAGCAGCCAAGATAGTTTGGAGAACAATGAGCAGTTCTTC	CASSQDSLENNEQFF
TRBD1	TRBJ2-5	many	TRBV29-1	TGCAGCGTTAAGGGACAGACCCTCGGGGTGCAGTACTTC	CSVKGQTLGVQYF
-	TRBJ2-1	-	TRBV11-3	TGTGCCAGCAGCTTAGATACGTTGGGCTATGAGCAGTTCTTC	CASSLDTLGYEQFF
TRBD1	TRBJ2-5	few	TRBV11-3	TGTGCCAGCAGTCGCGGGACAGGGAATTACAATGAGCAGTACTTC	CASSRGTGNYNEQYF
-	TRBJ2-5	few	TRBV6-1	TGTGCCAGCAGTGAATTATTGGGGGGAGAGACCCAGTACTTC	CASSELLGGETQYF
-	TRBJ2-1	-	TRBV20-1	TGCAGTGCTAACACGATAAACGGGGCCCCCGTGGATGAGCAGTTCTTC	CSANTINGAPVDEQFF
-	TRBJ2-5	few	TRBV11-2	TGTGCCAGCAGCTTCGAGCTGGACGCGGAGACCCAGTACTTC	CASSFELDAETQYF
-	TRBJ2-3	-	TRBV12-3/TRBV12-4	TGTGCCAGCACCCCCTGGGGTAGCACAGATACGCAGTATTTT	CASTPWGSTDTQYF
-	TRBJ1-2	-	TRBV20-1	TGCAGTGCGATTTCTCCGGGGGGCTACACCTTC	CSAISPGGYTF
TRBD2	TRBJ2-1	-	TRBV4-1	TGCGCCAGCAGCCAAGCAGGGACTAGCGGCAGCTCCTACAATGAGCAGTTCTTC	CASSQAGTSGSSYNEQFF
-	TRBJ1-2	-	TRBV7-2	TGTGCCAGCAGCACGCGACAGGCCTCCAACTATGGCTACACCTTC	CASSTRQASNYGYTF
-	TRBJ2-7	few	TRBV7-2	TGTGCCAGCAGCTTTAGGGAGTACGAGCAGTACTTC	CASSFREYEQYF